The entry that follows covers one T cell receptor beta chain sequence. The antigen is undetermined. The CDR3 has 15 residues. The germline gives CDR1 SNHLY, CDR2 FYNNEI. Trimming stripped 7 bases from V and 0 bases from J, with 12 bases between. This sample is part of a study of shared clonotypes between healthy human individuals. About the study: Every donor yielded three CD4 naive, three CD4 memory, two CD8 naive and one CD8 memory plate. Overall study findings and caveats: The study found about 5% of naive CD4 clonotypes shared across several donors.

Authors' data handling: Owing to the provision of junction-only sequences devoid of quality scores by immunoSEQ, filtering differed. Clones were read by immunoSEQ multiplex PCR, and TCRdb kept only the in-frame ones, dropping some. V, J and clone size are taken as reported in that table, and D and trimming were inferred from the DNA itself. The sample carries under 850,000 clones, roughly 72% recorded once. Only Caucasian adults living in Nashville, Tennessee served as donors. This TCR was recovered from a woman in her 30s in good health. The specimen was memory CD4+ T cells sorted from blood. Subset given: CD45RA-negative fraction. The chain employs TRBV2 and TRBJ2-2; D gene ambiguous. CDR3 sequence: CASIRVAPNTGELFF. The CDR3 bases are TGTGCCAGCATACGGGTGGCGCCGAACACCGGGGAGCTGTTTTTT.